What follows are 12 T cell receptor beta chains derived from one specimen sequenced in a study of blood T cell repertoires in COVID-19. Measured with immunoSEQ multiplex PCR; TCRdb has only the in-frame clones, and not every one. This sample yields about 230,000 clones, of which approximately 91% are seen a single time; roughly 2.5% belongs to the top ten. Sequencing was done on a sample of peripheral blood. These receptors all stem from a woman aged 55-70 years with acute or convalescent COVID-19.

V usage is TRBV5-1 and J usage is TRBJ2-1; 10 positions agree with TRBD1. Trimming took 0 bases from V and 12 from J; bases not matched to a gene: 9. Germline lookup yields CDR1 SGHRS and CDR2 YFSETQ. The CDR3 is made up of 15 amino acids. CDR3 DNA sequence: TGCGCCAGCAGCTTGGCCGGGACAGGGGTTTATGGGCAGTTCTTC. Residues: CASSLAGTGVYGQFF.

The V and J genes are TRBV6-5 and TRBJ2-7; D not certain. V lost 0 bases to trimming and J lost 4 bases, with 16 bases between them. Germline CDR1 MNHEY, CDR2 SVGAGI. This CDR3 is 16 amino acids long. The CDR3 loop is CASSYSAVSVIYEQYF. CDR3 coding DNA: TGTGCCAGCAGTTACTCGGCCGTATCAGTGATTTACGAGCAGTACTTC.

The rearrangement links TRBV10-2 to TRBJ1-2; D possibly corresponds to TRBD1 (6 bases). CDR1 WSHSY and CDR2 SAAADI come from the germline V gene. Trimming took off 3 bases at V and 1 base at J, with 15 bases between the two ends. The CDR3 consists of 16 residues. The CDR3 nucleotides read TGCGCCAGCAGTGAACAGGGTATTACGCTTAACTATGGCTACACCTTC. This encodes CASSEQGITLNYGYTF.

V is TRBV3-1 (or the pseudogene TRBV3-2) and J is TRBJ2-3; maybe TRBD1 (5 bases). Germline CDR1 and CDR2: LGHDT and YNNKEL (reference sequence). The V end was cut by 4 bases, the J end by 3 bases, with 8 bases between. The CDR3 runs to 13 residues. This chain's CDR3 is CASSRQSTDTQYF. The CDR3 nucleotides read TGTGCCAGCAGCCGACAGTCAACAGATACGCAGTATTTT.

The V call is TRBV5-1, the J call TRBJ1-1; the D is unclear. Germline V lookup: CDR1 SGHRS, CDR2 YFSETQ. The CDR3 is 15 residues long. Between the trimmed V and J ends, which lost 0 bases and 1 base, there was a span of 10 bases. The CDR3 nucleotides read TGCGCCAGCAGCTTGGGGCGGCCAACGAACACTGAAGCTTTCTTT. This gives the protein CASSLGRPTNTEAFF.

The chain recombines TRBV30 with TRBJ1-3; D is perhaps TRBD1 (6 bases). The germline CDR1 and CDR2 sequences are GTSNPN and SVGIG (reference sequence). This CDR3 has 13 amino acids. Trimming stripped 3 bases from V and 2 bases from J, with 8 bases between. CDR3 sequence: CAWRGAPGNTIYF. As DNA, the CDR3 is TGTGCCTGGAGGGGGGCCCCTGGAAACACCATATATTTT.

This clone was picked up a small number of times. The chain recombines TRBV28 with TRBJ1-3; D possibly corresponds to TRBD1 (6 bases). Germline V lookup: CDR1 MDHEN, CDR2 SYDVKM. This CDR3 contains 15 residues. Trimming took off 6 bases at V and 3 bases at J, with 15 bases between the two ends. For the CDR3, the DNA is TGTGCCAGCAGCTTAACAGGGAGGGATGGAAACACCATATATTTT. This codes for CASSLTGRDGNTIYF.

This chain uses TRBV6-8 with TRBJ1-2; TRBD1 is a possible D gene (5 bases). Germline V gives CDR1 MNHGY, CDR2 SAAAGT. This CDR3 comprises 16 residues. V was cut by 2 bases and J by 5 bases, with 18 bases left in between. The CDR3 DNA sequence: TGTGCCAGCAGTTACCCTCCCGGGGGACCGAATTATGGCTACACCTTC. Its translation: CASSYPPGGPNYGYTF.

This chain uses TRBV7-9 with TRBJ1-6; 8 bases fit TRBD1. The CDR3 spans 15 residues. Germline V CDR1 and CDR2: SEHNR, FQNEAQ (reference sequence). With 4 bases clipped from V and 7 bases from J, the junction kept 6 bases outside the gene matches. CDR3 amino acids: CASSSQGTGNSPLHF. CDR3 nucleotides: TGTGCCAGCAGCTCCCAGGGGACAGGCAATTCACCCCTCCACTTT.

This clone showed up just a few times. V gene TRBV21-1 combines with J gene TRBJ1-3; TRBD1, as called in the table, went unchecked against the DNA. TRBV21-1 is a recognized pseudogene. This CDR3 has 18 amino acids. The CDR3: CASSNFPAQGHSGNTIYF. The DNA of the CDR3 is TGTGCCAGCAGCAACTTTCCGGCACAGGGCCACTCTGGAAACACCATATATTTT.

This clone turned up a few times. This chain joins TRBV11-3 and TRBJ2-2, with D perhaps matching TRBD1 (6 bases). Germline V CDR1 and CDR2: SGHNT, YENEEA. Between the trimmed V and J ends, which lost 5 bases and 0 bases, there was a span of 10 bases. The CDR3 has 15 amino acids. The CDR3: CASSKDRSNTGELFF. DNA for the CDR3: TGTGCCAGCAGCAAAGACAGGTCGAACACCGGGGAGCTGTTTTTT. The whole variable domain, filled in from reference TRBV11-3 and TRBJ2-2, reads EAGVVQSPRYKIIEKKQPVAFWCNPISGHNTLYWYLQNLGQGPELLIRYENEEAVDDSQLPKDRFSAERLKGVDSTLKIQPAELGDSAVYLCASSKDRSNTGELFFGEGSRLTVL.

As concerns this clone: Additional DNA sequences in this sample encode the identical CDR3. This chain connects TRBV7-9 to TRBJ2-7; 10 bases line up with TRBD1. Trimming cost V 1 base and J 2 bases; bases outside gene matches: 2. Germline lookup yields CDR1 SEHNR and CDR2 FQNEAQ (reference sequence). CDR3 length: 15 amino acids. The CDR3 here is CASSLGGTGAYEQYF. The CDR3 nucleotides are TGTGCCAGCAGCTTAGGCGGGACAGGGGCCTACGAGCAGTACTTC.